This T cell receptor (beta chain) was captured in a study of T-cell memory formation after mild COVID-19. Study-wide points: SARS-CoV-2 specificity was not confirmed for second-wave clones peaking on day 37. Clones that contracted from day 15 to 85 were balanced CD4/CD8, while later expanders leaned CD4+. CD4+ contracting clones were found mainly in CM and EM, and CD8+ ones in EMRA.

TCRdb passed the 5' RACE reads through MiXCR, listing each CDR3 protein once. The repertoire holds about 400,000 distinct CDR3 sequences, with less than 25% as singletons. Trimming stripped 1 base from V and 6 bases from J, with 15 bases between. CDR3 length equals 15 residues. CDR1 is SEHNR, CDR2 FQNEAQ, per germline (reference sequence). With regard to this clonotype: Its specificity is not known.

The source material was PBMCs or a T cell subset sorted from them (not recorded which). The genes are TRBV7-9 and TRBJ1-2; unclear D gene. The TCR was taken from an adult woman who had mild COVID-19 (a few samples of this study predate the infection). Cell type and time point are not known. The CDR3 region has the DNA TGTGCCAGCAGCTTAGGGGTGACGGAGCTTAATGGCTACACCTTC. Translation gives CASSLGVTELNGYTF.